One sample yielded the 27 T cell receptor beta chains listed below, sequenced in a study of blood T cells in healthy people across ages. Alongside a J-beta primer mix, a sample-barcoded 5' primer served in a second PCR lasting roughly 7 to 11 cycles. TCRdb re-analysed the 5' RACE reads in MiXCR, keeping a single row per CDR3 protein. Among around 1.5 million distinct CDR3 sequences listed, approximately 60% were seen once. The sequencing sample was made of blood. These receptors were obtained from a man aged 18 to 30 in good health.

In regard to this clonotype: The junction shows a germline mismatch at one end, possibly a read error. This sequence joins TRBV29-1 and TRBJ1-1, with 7 bases that match TRBD1. The CDR3 runs 14 residues. The germline CDR1 and CDR2 sequences are SQVTM and ANQGSEA. CDR3 sequence: CSVEGSTGNTKAFF. The CDR3, as DNA: TGCAGCGTTGAGGGGTCGACAGGGAACACTAAAGCTTTCTTT.

The chain recombines TRBV6-5 with TRBJ1-1; tentatively, D is TRBD1 (6 bases). CDR3 length equals 15 residues. Germline assignment: CDR1 MNHEY and CDR2 SVGAGI. Trimming stripped 7 bases from V and 6 bases from J, with 21 bases between. CDR3 amino acids: CASKDSDTGTPEAFF. CDR3 DNA: TGTGCCAGCAAAGACTCCGATACAGGGACCCCTGAAGCTTTCTTT.

This clonotype was detected a few times. The V and J genes are TRBV12-3 or TRBV12-4 and TRBJ2-1; possibly TRBD2 for D (6 bases). This CDR3 contains 15 residues. V was pared by 4 bases and J by 8 bases, with 18 bases between. The CDR3 spells CASSSSARRAYEQFF. The CDR3 nucleotides are TGTGCCAGCAGTTCGAGCGCGAGGAGGGCGTATGAGCAGTTCTTC.

The gene calls are TRBV4-1 and TRBJ1-5; maybe TRBD1 (5 bases). The germline V gene encodes CDR1 MGHRA and CDR2 YSYEKL. CDR3 length: 14 residues. Trimming stripped 1 base from V and 7 bases from J, with 11 bases between. CDR3 nucleotides: TGCGCCAGCAGCCAAGCGGCCTGGGGGCAGCCCCAGCATTTT. It translates to CASSQAAWGQPQHF.

This chain uses TRBV15 with TRBJ1-2; 7 bases are shared with TRBD1. V gave up 3 bases and J gave up 5 bases; unmatched junction bases: 9. The CDR3 length is 15 residues. Per the germline V gene, CDR1 is LNHNV and CDR2 is YYDKDF (reference sequence). CDR3 bases: TGTGCCACCAGCAGGCGCACAGGGGTAGGGTATGGCTACACCTTC. The encoded protein is CATSRRTGVGYGYTF.

The J gene is TRBJ2-2, the V gene TRBV28; 10 nucleotides agree with TRBD2. CDR3 length: 14 residues. CDR1 MDHEN and CDR2 SYDVKM come from the germline V gene. The ends lost 3 bases at V and 7 bases at J; junction bases unmatched: 2. The CDR3 DNA reads TGTGCCAGCAGTTTTAGCGGGGGGCACGGGGAGCTGTTTTTT. Translation: CASSFSGGHGELFF.

The rearrangement uses TRBV10-3 and TRBJ1-1; 10 nucleotides agree with TRBD1. The junction had 7 bases not matched to a gene; V was cut back by 4 bases and J by 8 bases. The length of the CDR3 is 14 residues. Per germline, CDR1 ENHRY and CDR2 SYGVKD. CDR3 sequence reads: CAISGDRGNGEAFF. The CDR3 DNA is TGTGCCATCAGTGGGGACAGGGGAAATGGAGAAGCTTTCTTT.

The chain links TRBV12-3 or TRBV12-4 to TRBJ1-2; D is ambiguous. CDR3 length: 13 residues. Deletions cut 1 base from V and 8 bases from J, with 11 bases between. The CDR3 DNA reads TGTGCCAGCAGTTTAGAACCCAGAAGAGGCTACACCTTC. Protein sequence: CASSLEPRRGYTF.

The chain couples TRBV20-1 to TRBJ2-3; D unclear. The germline gives CDR1 DFQATT, CDR2 SNEGSKA (reference sequence). V was pared by 0 bases and J by 0 bases, with 13 bases between. CDR3 length: 16 amino acids. The CDR3 nucleotides read TGCAGTGCTAGAGATCTGCCCGACCCTAGCACAGATACGCAGTATTTT. It specifies CSARDLPDPSTDTQYF.

The genes are TRBV27 and TRBJ2-3; TRBD1 might be the D (6 bases). CDR1 is MNHEY, CDR2 SMNVEV, per germline (reference sequence). The V gene lost 0 bases and the J gene lost 4 bases, with 8 bases spanning the gap. The CDR3 has 14 residues. The CDR3 here is CASSLSGTPDTQYF. DNA of the CDR3: TGTGCCAGCAGTTTATCTGGGACACCAGATACGCAGTATTTT.

This chain uses TRBV12-3 or TRBV12-4 with TRBJ1-2; weak D call: TRBD1 (6 bases). The CDR3 runs 13 residues. Trimming took off 8 bases at V and 6 bases at J, with 16 bases between the two ends. This CDR3 is CASGNKGDHGYTF. For the CDR3, the DNA is TGTGCCAGCGGAAACAAGGGGGATCATGGCTACACCTTC.

At least ten counts were recorded for this clonotype. The CDR3 loop is CASSYSAGNYGYTF. The CDR3 DNA sequence: TGTGCCAGCAGTTACTCGGCGGGGAACTATGGCTACACCTTC. This rearrangement joins TRBV6-5 to TRBJ1-2; D unresolved. The CDR3 extends over 14 amino acids. V dropped 0 bases and J dropped 2 bases, with 7 bases sitting between them. Germline V CDR1 and CDR2: MNHEY, SVGAGI.

The V gene is TRBV2, the J gene TRBJ1-1; no reliable D call. With 8 bases removed from V and 3 bases from J, the gap between germline ends came to 10 bases. Per the germline V gene, CDR1 is SNHLY and CDR2 is FYNNEI. The CDR3 is 12 amino acids. The chain's CDR3 is CASGGRDTEAFF. The DNA of the CDR3 is TGTGCCAGCGGTGGCCGCGACACTGAAGCTTTCTTT.

The genes are TRBV4-1 and TRBJ2-5; TRBD2 matches 11 bases. Judging by the DNA end, TRBJ2-7 fits better; the J call may be wrong. The CDR3 has 15 amino acids. Germline-derived CDR1 and CDR2 are MGHRA and YSYEKL. This CDR3 is CASSQLAGGYYEQYF. CDR3 in DNA: TGCGCCAGCAGCCAGCTAGCGGGAGGATACTACGAGCAGTACTTC.

At least ten counts were recorded for this clonotype. The V call is TRBV11-1, the J call TRBJ1-2; D not resolved. V lost 6 bases to trimming and J lost 0 bases, with 8 bases between them. The CDR3 is 13 amino acids. CDR1 and CDR2 from the germline V gene are SGHAT and FQDESV (reference sequence). The CDR3 coding sequence is TGTGCCAGCAGTCCACAGCCTAACTATGGCTACACCTTC. Translation gives CASSPQPNYGYTF.

The V and J genes are TRBV20-1 and TRBJ1-5; no reliable D call. The CDR3 has 14 amino acids. V lost 3 bases and J 1 base, leaving 10 bases between the germline ends. Germline CDR1 and CDR2: DFQATT and SNEGSKA (reference sequence). The CDR3 spells CSARVRSSNQPQHF. CDR3 bases: TGCAGTGCTAGGGTGCGGTCGAGCAATCAGCCCCAGCATTTT.

The rearrangement uses TRBV4-2 and TRBJ2-1, with 14 positions matching TRBD2. V lost 4 bases to trimming and J lost 6 bases; unmatched junction nucleotides: 8. Germline CDR1 reads LGHNA; CDR2 reads YNFKEQ. The CDR3 spans 17 residues. The DNA for the CDR3 is TGTGCCAGCAGCCCTGACCGTGGGACTAGCGGGAGCAATGAGCAGTTCTTC. It is translated as CASSPDRGTSGSNEQFF.

The CDR3 sequence: CASSQGHKISTDTQYF. The CDR3 bases are TGCGCCAGCAGCCAAGGACACAAAATTAGCACAGATACGCAGTATTTT. The chain joins TRBV5-1 to TRBJ2-3; tentative D call: TRBD1 (5 bases). V lost 4 bases and J lost 0, with 15 bases in between. Germline V lookup: CDR1 SGHRS, CDR2 YFSETQ. The CDR3 is 16 residues long.

As regards this clonotype: No conserved phenylalanine or tryptophan is present at the end of the CDR3, so a read error is the likely explanation. The chain is built from TRBV7-2 and TRBJ2-3; D is ambiguous. This CDR3 has 14 residues. Trimming removed 10 bases from V and 5 bases from J, with 19 bases in between. Germline CDR1 and CDR2: SGHTA and FQGNSA. The CDR3 reads CAIPSRFRKDTQYL. In nucleotides, the CDR3 is TGTGCCATCCCGTCGCGTTTTCGCAAAGATACGCAGTATTTA.

This clonotype was seen a handful of times. The chain employs TRBV7-9 and TRBJ1-2, with TRBD1 identical over 12 bases. The CDR3 consists of 16 residues. V lost 7 bases, J lost 4 bases, and 10 bases stayed unmatched. Germline CDR1 is SEHNR and CDR2 is FQNEAQ (reference sequence). The CDR3 loop is CASTEQPGQGAYGYTF. The DNA for the CDR3 is TGTGCCAGCACCGAACAGCCGGGACAGGGGGCCTATGGCTACACCTTC.

V gene TRBV20-1 combines with J gene TRBJ2-5, with a weak D call TRBD1 (5 bases). The CDR3 runs to 12 residues. Trimming removed 3 bases from V and 5 bases from J, with 10 bases in between. CDR1 and CDR2 (germline): DFQATT, SNEGSKA (reference sequence). The CDR3 coding sequence is TGCAGTGCTAGGCCCCCAGGGGAGACCCAGTACTTC. This translates into CSARPPGETQYF.

This clonotype was seen just once. The chain has TRBV6-1 and TRBJ1-1; D call uncertain. Germline V gene lookup returns CDR1 MNHNS and CDR2 SASEGT. V dropped 7 bases and J dropped 2 bases, with 14 bases sitting between them. The CDR3 is made up of 14 amino acids. The chain's CDR3 is CASKEGITNTEAFF. The CDR3 nucleotides are TGTGCCAGCAAGGAGGGCATTACTAACACTGAAGCTTTCTTT.

The chain's CDR3 is CASSQLTGDYGYTF. The CDR3 nucleotides are TGTGCCAGCAGCCAACTTACAGGAGACTATGGCTACACCTTC. V usage is TRBV4-2 and J usage is TRBJ1-2; tentatively, D is TRBD1 (5 bases). This CDR3 has 14 amino acids. The germline CDR1 and CDR2 sequences are LGHNA and YNFKEQ. Trimming left V 2 bases short and J 3 bases short, with 10 bases between.

The V and J genes are TRBV10-3 and TRBJ2-7; D perhaps matches TRBD2 (6 bases). Germline V gives CDR1 ENHRY, CDR2 SYGVKD. This CDR3 contains 15 residues. Deletions cut 7 bases from V and 3 bases from J, with 19 bases between. DNA of the CDR3: TGTGCCATCAAGGAGGGACCCGCGATCGGCTACGAGCAGTACTTC. Its translation: CAIKEGPAIGYEQYF.

This clonotype was recorded once. V gene TRBV4-3 combines with J gene TRBJ2-1; possible D gene TRBD2, 7 bases. V lost 8 bases and J lost 8, with 19 bases in between. This CDR3 is built from 14 residues. Looked up from germline, CDR1 is LGHNA and CDR2 is YSLEER. In DNA, the CDR3 is TGCGCCAGCGGGTATAGGGGGGGCGCCCATGAGCAGTTCTTC. Residues: CASGYRGGAHEQFF.

The J gene is TRBJ2-7, the V gene TRBV11-2; D possibly matches TRBD1 or TRBD2 (6 bases each). CDR1 SGHAT and CDR2 FQNNGV come from the germline V gene. Trimming removed 6 bases from V and 0 bases from J, with 18 bases in between. The CDR3 contains 16 residues. CDR3 bases: TGTGCCAGCAGTTCCTCACTAGGGGGGAGCTCCTACGAGCAGTACTTC. Translated, it gives CASSSSLGGSSYEQYF.

The gene calls are TRBV4-2 and TRBJ1-2; no reliable D call. The V and J ends lost 1 base and 3 bases respectively, with 12 bases between them. The germline V gene encodes CDR1 LGHNA and CDR2 YNFKEQ. This CDR3 comprises 15 residues. The CDR3 DNA sequence: TGTGCCAGCAGCCAAGTGGGGAGTACGGACTATGGCTACACCTTC. Its translation is CASSQVGSTDYGYTF.